Each of the 28 T cell receptor beta chains below was sequenced from the same sample in a study of cytomegalovirus exposure and HLA in healthy donors. PCR involved 60 Vbeta and 13 Jbeta primers. The repertoire was sequenced with immunoSEQ multiplex PCR; TCRdb's copy has only in-frame clones and lacks some. The sample includes about 130,000 clones, roughly 69% of them seen just once. The source material was PBMCs. These receptors were taken from a human donor in good health.

Only one count was recorded for this clone. The V gene is TRBV7-3, the J gene TRBJ2-2; TRBD2 agrees at 9 bases. CDR1 SGHTA and CDR2 FQGTGA come from the germline V gene. After removal of 2 bases from V and 4 bases from J, the junction contained 14 bases not matched to a gene. The CDR3 spans 19 residues. DNA of the CDR3: TGTGCCAGCAGCTTATCAACTTCCGGGACTAGCAGGTCCACCGGGGAGCTGTTTTTT. Its protein product is CASSLSTSGTSRSTGELFF.

The V and J genes are TRBV29-1 and TRBJ2-7; D is possibly TRBD2 (5 bases). CDR1 and CDR2 (germline): SQVTM, ANQGSEA. V was pared by 4 bases and J by 2 bases, with 15 bases between. The CDR3 spans 14 residues. The CDR3 sequence is CSVVRAGRTYEQYF. Here the CDR3 DNA reads TGCAGCGTTGTTCGGGCGGGCCGAACCTACGAGCAGTACTTC.

This chain joins TRBV5-8 and TRBJ1-1; the match to TRBD1 covers 7 bases. This CDR3 region has 15 residues. CDR1 and CDR2 (germline): SGHTS, YDEGEE. V was pared by 4 bases and J by 2 bases, with 8 bases of the junction left unmatched. CDR3 sequence reads: CASSRPGQSNTEAFF. The CDR3, as DNA: TGTGCCAGCAGCCGGCCGGGACAGTCAAACACTGAAGCTTTCTTT.

The sample holds a few counts of this clone. This sample includes further DNA sequences coding for the same CDR3. J is TRBJ1-3 and V is TRBV6-5, with 8 bases fitting TRBD1. Germline CDR1 is MNHEY and CDR2 is SVGAGI. This CDR3 is built from 15 residues. V lost 4 bases, J lost 0 bases, and 2 bases stayed unmatched. This CDR3 reads CASSSTGGSGNTIYF. CDR3 nucleotides: TGTGCCAGCAGTTCTACAGGGGGCTCTGGAAACACCATATATTTT.

The rearrangement links TRBV6-4 to TRBJ2-2, with TRBD1 matching 7 bases. The junction had 3 bases not matched to a gene; V was cut back by 6 bases and J by 5 bases. The germline V gene encodes CDR1 MRHNA and CDR2 SNTAGT. This CDR3 contains 13 residues. This chain's CDR3 is CASRGGGTGELFF. Here the CDR3 DNA reads TGTGCCAGCAGAGGGGGCGGTACCGGGGAGCTGTTTTTT.

The chain uses TRBV6-1 and TRBJ1-2, with unresolved D. This CDR3 spans 14 amino acids. The germline V gene has CDR1 MNHNS and CDR2 SASEGT. V was pared by 6 bases and J by 2 bases, with 13 bases between. The CDR3 loop reads CASSPEGRNYGYTF. The CDR3, as DNA: TGTGCCAGCAGCCCGGAGGGAAGGAACTATGGCTACACCTTC.

In DNA, the CDR3 is TGTGCCAGCAGCTTAGATTATCTTACGGCCAGATTAGCCCATAGCACAGATACGCAGTATTTT. Its protein is CASSLDYLTARLAHSTDTQYF. The V and J genes are TRBV7-8 and TRBJ2-3, with unresolved D. CDR3 length: 21 amino acids. Looked up from germline, CDR1 is SGHVS and CDR2 is FQNEAQ. V was cut by 1 base and J by 0 bases, with 26 bases left in between.

This chain links TRBV7-2 with TRBJ2-1, with D perhaps matching TRBD2 (6 bases). V lost 5 bases to trimming and J lost 5 bases, with 10 bases between them. This CDR3 region has 13 residues. Germline-derived CDR1 and CDR2 are SGHTA and FQGNSA. The CDR3 spells CASSNSGNNEQFF. As DNA, the CDR3 is TGTGCCAGCAGCAATAGCGGAAACAATGAGCAGTTCTTC.

Turning to this clone: One junction end does not reproduce the germline sequence, and a read error may be involved. The chain uses TRBV6-5 and TRBJ2-7; D uncertain. CDR3 length: 13 amino acids. Looked up from germline, CDR1 is MNHEY and CDR2 is SVGAGI. The CDR3 spells CASSNSPNYEQYF. The CDR3 nucleotides are TGTGCCAGCAGTAACTCCCCAAACTACGAGCAGTACTTC.

This chain joins TRBV6-5 and TRBJ1-5, with no clear D. Trimming took off 5 bases at V and 2 bases at J, with 13 bases between the two ends. Germline values: CDR1 MNHEY, CDR2 SVGAGI. The CDR3 is 15 amino acids. CDR3 nucleotides: TGTGCCAGCAGTCGTCTAGGTATGGGCAATCAGCCCCAGCATTTT. Translation gives CASSRLGMGNQPQHF.

V usage is TRBV2 and J usage is TRBJ1-4, with a possible D match to TRBD1 (5 bases). Trimming took off 11 bases at V and 6 bases at J, with 16 bases between the two ends. The CDR3 length is 13 residues. Germline CDR1 and CDR2: SNHLY and FYNNEI. The CDR3 loop is CAVPRETDEKLFF. DNA for the CDR3: TGTGCCGTCCCCAGGGAAACGGATGAAAAACTGTTTTTT.

About this clone: A read error may produce the germline difference seen at one junction end. V and J are TRBV2 and TRBJ1-2; no reliable D call. This CDR3 contains 15 residues. The V gene's germline CDR1 is SNHLY and CDR2 FYNNEI. The CDR3 DNA sequence: TGTGCCAGCAGGAGGTTCGGCCCGCCCAACTATGGCTACGCCTTC. The encoded protein is CASRRFGPPNYGYAF.

The sample holds one count of this clone. The chain combines TRBV5-4 with TRBJ2-1; a possible D gene is TRBD1 (5 bases). Trimming pared 4 bases from V and 6 bases from J, leaving 8 bases between. Per germline, CDR1 SGHNT and CDR2 YYREEE (reference sequence). CDR3 length equals 12 residues. The CDR3: CASSIQGNEQFF. The CDR3 nucleotides are TGTGCCAGCAGCATCCAGGGCAATGAGCAGTTCTTC.

This chain joins TRBV6-6 and TRBJ2-7, with 11 bases that match TRBD1. The germline CDR1 and CDR2 sequences are MNHNY and SVGAGI (reference sequence). This CDR3 comprises 15 residues. V lost 6 bases, J lost 7 bases, and 11 bases stayed unmatched. The CDR3 DNA follows: TGTGCCAGCAGCCCGGGACAGGGGGGCTCTGGGGAGCAGTACTTC. Its translation: CASSPGQGGSGEQYF.

The chain carries TRBV7-9 and TRBJ2-2; 10 nucleotides line up with TRBD2. Per the germline V gene, CDR1 is SEHNR and CDR2 is FQNEAQ (reference sequence). The CDR3 totals 16 residues. Trimming took 2 bases from V and 4 from J; bases not matched to a gene: 4. CDR3 loop: CASSLSSGSSTGELFF. In DNA, the CDR3 is TGTGCCAGCAGCTTATCTAGCGGGAGTTCCACCGGGGAGCTGTTTTTT.

The J gene is TRBJ2-3, the V gene TRBV4-2; tentative D call: TRBD1 (6 bases). The CDR3 is 15 amino acids. Trimming removed 0 bases at V and 6 bases at J, with 13 bases between. Looked up from germline, CDR1 is LGHNA and CDR2 is YNFKEQ. Here the CDR3 DNA reads TGTGCCAGCAGCCAAGATCTTCTTAGGGGGGATACGCAGTATTTT. Translated, it gives CASSQDLLRGDTQYF.

The J gene is TRBJ2-7, the V gene TRBV7-2, with 8 bases that match TRBD1. CDR1 and CDR2 (germline): SGHTA, FQGNSA. The CDR3 extends over 14 amino acids. With 3 bases clipped from V and 7 bases from J, the junction kept 8 bases outside the gene matches. The CDR3 reads CASSFGQGGLEQYF. DNA for the CDR3: TGTGCCAGCAGCTTTGGACAGGGCGGGTTGGAGCAGTACTTC.

This chain links TRBV18 with TRBJ1-1; D possibly corresponds to TRBD1 (5 bases). Per germline, CDR1 KGHSH and CDR2 LQKENI. The CDR3 runs to 16 residues. Trimming cost V 1 base and J 4 bases, with 16 bases left between them. The CDR3 loop reads CASSPRDRTGGTEAFF. For the CDR3, the DNA is TGTGCCAGCTCACCACGAGATCGGACCGGGGGCACTGAAGCTTTCTTT.

CDR3 in DNA: TGTGCCAGCAGCTTTCTCCATCTAGCGGGGGCAGATACGCAGTATTTT. Its protein is CASSFLHLAGADTQYF. The J gene is TRBJ2-3, the V gene TRBV7-2, with TRBD2 matching over 10 bases. V lost 3 bases and J lost 4; bases outside the gene matches: 7. The CDR3 consists of 16 residues. Germline-derived CDR1 and CDR2 are SGHTA and FQGNSA.

This rearrangement joins TRBV9 to TRBJ2-1; TRBD2 aligns across 8 bases. CDR1 and CDR2 from the germline V gene are SGDLS and YYNGEE. The CDR3 runs 14 residues. V lost 6 bases to trimming and J lost 3 bases; unmatched junction nucleotides: 5. The CDR3 is CASTAGADYNEQFF. The DNA for the CDR3 is TGTGCCAGCACAGCGGGGGCCGACTACAATGAGCAGTTCTTC. Variable domain in full (rest from reference TRBV9 and TRBJ2-1): DSGVTQTPKHLITATGQRVTLRCSPRSGDLSVYWYQQSLDQGLQFLIQYYNGEERAKGNILERFSAQQFPDLHSELNLSSLELGDSALYFCASTAGADYNEQFFGPGTRLTVL.

The CDR3 here is CASSQGVDIEAFF. The CDR3 DNA reads as TGCGCCAGCAGCCAAGGAGTGGACATAGAAGCTTTCTTT. The chain recombines TRBV4-3 with TRBJ1-1; weak D call: TRBD1 (5 bases). CDR3 length: 13 residues. Trimming took 1 base from V and 8 from J, leaving 11 bases between them. The germline V gene has CDR1 LGHNA and CDR2 YSLEER.

The J gene is TRBJ1-3, the V gene TRBV4-1; 8 bases are shared with TRBD1. The CDR3 totals 15 residues. With V trimmed by 1 base and J by 3 bases, 2 bases remained unmatched. Germline assignment: CDR1 MGHRA and CDR2 YSYEKL. The CDR3, as DNA: TGCGCCAGCAGCCAAGTCGACAGGGGTGGAAACACCATATATTTT. It translates to CASSQVDRGGNTIYF.

The chain recombines TRBV9 with TRBJ2-2, with TRBD2 matching 8 bases. CDR1 is SGDLS and CDR2 is YYNGEE in the germline V gene. The J segment lost 4 bases and the V segment lost 0 bases, leaving 2 bases of the junction unmatched. The CDR3 totals 15 residues. The CDR3: CASSVVSGATGELFF. The CDR3 DNA is TGTGCCAGCAGCGTAGTTAGCGGGGCCACCGGGGAGCTGTTTTTT.

The chain recombines TRBV9 with TRBJ1-2; no reliable D call. Trimming removed 4 bases at V and 8 bases at J, with 15 bases between. Germline values: CDR1 SGDLS, CDR2 YYNGEE. The CDR3 is made up of 13 amino acids. The CDR3 here is CASSTYSTRGYTF. CDR3 nucleotide sequence: TGTGCCAGCAGCACATACAGTACCCGGGGCTACACCTTC.

In this sample, this clone turned up a few times. The CDR3 DNA sequence: TGTGCCAGCAGCCAAGAGGATGGGACTTCGGGCTACACCTTC. This gives the protein CASSQEDGTSGYTF. This chain connects TRBV4-2 to TRBJ1-2, with D possibly TRBD1 on 5 matching bases. Deletions cut 0 bases from V and 8 bases from J, with 13 bases between. The CDR3 consists of 14 residues. Germline V gene lookup returns CDR1 LGHNA and CDR2 YNFKEQ.

This chain joins TRBV27 and TRBJ2-2; 7 bases agree with TRBD2. CDR3 length: 14 residues. The germline V gene encodes CDR1 MNHEY and CDR2 SMNVEV (reference sequence). V was clipped by 4 bases and J by 5 bases; unmatched bases: 4. CDR3 loop: CASSSAGGTGELFF. CDR3 bases: TGTGCCAGCAGTTCGGCCGGGGGGACCGGGGAGCTGTTTTTT.

The CDR3 protein is CASSSNNYGYTF. Written as DNA, the CDR3 is TGTGCCAGCAGTTCTAATAACTATGGCTACACCTTC. V and J are TRBV28 and TRBJ1-2; D unclear. The CDR3 has 12 residues. Trimming stripped 4 bases from V and 1 base from J, with 4 bases between. The germline V gene encodes CDR1 MDHEN and CDR2 SYDVKM.

V and J are TRBV28 and TRBJ1-6; 8 bases align to TRBD1. CDR3 length equals 15 residues. CDR1 is MDHEN, CDR2 SYDVKM, per germline. Trimming removed 2 bases from V and 7 bases from J; junction bases left unmatched: 4. The CDR3 coding sequence is TGTGCCAGCAGTTTAGACAGGGGAGGGAATTCACCCCTCCACTTT. Translating gives CASSLDRGGNSPLHF.